This T cell receptor beta chain was documented in a study of blood T cell repertoires in COVID-19. The repertoire was sequenced with immunoSEQ multiplex PCR; TCRdb's copy has only in-frame clones and lacks some. The profile shows about 190,000 clones, approximately 80% of them singletons. Trimming removed 4 bases from V and 6 bases from J, with 15 bases in between. The CDR3 has 14 residues. The clonotype comes from a man between 45 and 60 years old who had recovered from COVID-19. The J gene is TRBJ1-2, the V gene TRBV23-1, with D possibly TRBD1 on 5 matching bases. TRBV23-1 is given ORF status, its function remaining uncertain. Specimen: peripheral blood. CDR3 bases: TGCGCCAGCAGTCCAGAACGGTCGGGGGATGGCTACACCTTC. Translation: CASSPERSGDGYTF.